These T cell receptor beta chains were read from a single sample in a study of OX40 agonist ivuxolimab in advanced cancers. Clones were sequenced by immunoSEQ multiplex PCR, and TCRdb holds only the in-frame ones, with some missing. Altogether 36,000 or so clones are present, 80% to 85% being singletons, with the ten largest covering 22%. The material sequenced was CD4+ or CD8+ T cells sorted from blood, taken in a trial of the OX40 agonist ivuxolimab. These receptors were collected from an adult with an advanced solid tumor such as melanoma, head and neck, liver or kidney cancer. Each CDR3 is given without its conserved first and last residue. D genes are given only for firm matches. A row's size may be missing; if present it is once, few, many or a size class.

d_call	v_call	clone_size	j_call	cdr3_aa
NA	TRBV19	NA	TRBJ2-3	ASSKRTITDTQY
TRBD2	TRBV7-9	NA	TRBJ2-7	ASSLVSGSNYEQY
TRBD1	TRBV28	NA	TRBJ1-5	ASSYTSRGRNQPQH
NA	TRBV7-6	NA	TRBJ2-7	ASSFQAGAEQY
NA	TRBV27	NA	TRBJ2-1	ASRNRQEYNEQF
NA	TRBV11-2	few	TRBJ1-6	ASNPRSTNSPLH
TRBD1	TRBV7-9	NA	TRBJ2-2	ASSRTGGGNTGELF
NA	TRBV4-3	once	TRBJ2-2	ASSQDFIRIGELF
NA	TRBV7-2	NA	TRBJ1-2	ASSLGGAKVYGYT
NA	TRBV5-1	NA	TRBJ2-3	ASSKGHGSGDTQY
NA	TRBV28	medium-sized	TRBJ1-2	ASSPLGRGYT
TRBD1	TRBV5-5	NA	TRBJ1-5	ASSLTGDRNQPQH
TRBD1	TRBV28	NA	TRBJ1-1	ASRTPQGGGTEAF
TRBD2	TRBV6-5	NA	TRBJ2-7	ASSRTSGGYEQY
TRBD2	TRBV14	NA	TRBJ2-5	ASSQTRLAGKETQY
TRBD1	TRBV5-6	few	TRBJ1-6	ASTRTGGYGDDSPLH
NA	TRBV27	few	TRBJ1-5	ASSLFQGRQPQH
NA	TRBV28	NA	TRBJ2-3	ASSLQVGETNTQY
NA	TRBV2	NA	TRBJ2-2	ASSFQGLNTGELF
NA	TRBV5-1	NA	TRBJ2-4	ASSGGAKNIQY
NA	TRBV2	NA	TRBJ2-1	ASRGEVTYNEQF
NA	TRBV14	NA	TRBJ2-3	ASSHGRGPLVTQY
TRBD2	TRBV6-5	NA	TRBJ2-2	ASRKGLGTGELF
NA	TRBV11-2	once	TRBJ1-6	ASSSSGGGPGPLH
TRBD1	TRBV19	NA	TRBJ2-1	ASSITAGGRHEQF
TRBD2	TRBV6-6	once	TRBJ2-1	ASRSGTRGYNEQF
TRBD2	TRBV28	NA	TRBJ2-1	ASRGSTSSGRSPNEQF
NA	TRBV2	NA	TRBJ1-2	ASSVGEYGYT
TRBD2	TRBV27	NA	TRBJ2-7	ASSLSAGYYEQY
TRBD1	TRBV6-1	NA	TRBJ2-7	ASSAGTGGREY
TRBD2	TRBV5-1	NA	TRBJ2-7	ASSRTSGPTYEQY
NA	TRBV28	NA	TRBJ1-2	ASSLSGGYT
NA	TRBV30	NA	TRBJ2-1	AWSSRPYNEQF
NA	TRBV5-1	NA	TRBJ1-6	ASSFGGSSYNSPLH
NA	TRBV7-8	NA	TRBJ1-6	ASSSQVGGRSPLH
TRBD2	TRBV19	NA	TRBJ2-3	ASAQGAASGRAGDTQY
TRBD1	TRBV15	NA	TRBJ2-4	ATSRDGGQAGIQY
NA	TRBV28	NA	TRBJ1-3	ASAHAPQGTGNTIY
NA	TRBV5-1	NA	TRBJ1-2	ASSFTGSDGYT
NA	TRBV7-6	once	TRBJ2-3	ASSLAGSDTQY
TRBD1	TRBV6-6	NA	TRBJ2-7	ASSSDRGQGWYEQY